What follows are 21 T cell receptor beta chains derived from one specimen sequenced in a study of beta chain features in type 1 diabetes (dated by TCRdb to 2017 to 2018). The library was produced with the immunoSEQ multiplex PCR assay. The entire amount of isolated RNA was reverse transcribed using the High Capacity cDNA Reverse Transcription Kit, so the sequenced TCRB transcripts were expressed ones. TCRdb obtained this table from immuneACCESS and retained in-frame rearrangements with V and J assigned. These tables miss some clones; where compared with another copy, unresolved V genes account for less than half of the shortfall, and the remainder is unexplained. This sample has under 450,000 clones in its table, and 14% of those were observed once. Of the sample, roughly 0.033% is held by the ten largest clones. The sequenced material came from naive CD4+ T cells from blood. The cell subset or site label for this specimen denotes: true naive CD4+ T cells. These receptors were obtained from a man aged 30-40 years in good health.

The chain couples TRBV25-1 to TRBJ2-1; 7 positions agree with TRBD2. The ends lost 0 bases at V and 0 bases at J; junction bases unmatched: 2. This CDR3 is built from 16 residues. Germline V gene lookup returns CDR1 MGHDK and CDR2 SYGVNS. The CDR3 sequence is CASSEYRTSSYNEQFF. In nucleotides, the CDR3 is TGTGCCAGCAGTGAATATCGGACTAGCTCCTACAATGAGCAGTTCTTC.

This clone has at least ten counts. The chain joins TRBV14 to TRBJ1-2; TRBD1 aligns across 7 bases. Germline CDR1 and CDR2: SGHDN and FVKESK. CDR3 size: 13 residues. Trimming at V came to 6 bases and at J to 10 bases, leaving 11 bases not matched to a gene. CDR3 coding DNA: TGTGCCAGCAGGAAGGGACAGTCGAGACCCTACACCTTC. It codes for CASRKGQSRPYTF.

This chain connects TRBV15 to TRBJ1-1; no definite D call. Germline loops: CDR1 LNHNV, CDR2 YYDKDF (reference sequence). V was pared by 0 bases and J by 1 base, with 12 bases between. The CDR3 is 16 amino acids. Here the CDR3 DNA reads TGTGCCACCAGCAGAGACCGTCTGGTGGGGAACACTGAAGCTTTCTTT. This codes for CATSRDRLVGNTEAFF. The variable domain in full, with the rest retrieved from reference TRBV15 and TRBJ1-1, is DAMVIQNPRYQVTQFGKPVTLSCSQTLNHNVMYWYQQKSSQAPKLLFHYYDKDFNNEADTPDNFQSRRPNTSFCFLDIRSPGLGDTAMYLCATSRDRLVGNTEAFFGQGTRLTVV.

In this sample, this clone turned up a few times. This chain links TRBV15 with TRBJ2-5, with 8 bases lining up with TRBD1. This CDR3 is 15 amino acids long. After removal of 1 base from V and 4 bases from J, the junction contained 5 bases not matched to a gene. Germline values: CDR1 LNHNV, CDR2 YYDKDF (reference sequence). The CDR3 here is CATSRAGRGRETQYF. CDR3 nucleotides: TGTGCCACCAGCAGAGCTGGCAGGGGGCGAGAGACCCAGTACTTC.

This clone appeared a few times. The chain is built from TRBV6-8 and TRBJ2-5; 8 nucleotides agree with TRBD2. Germline lookup yields CDR1 MNHGY and CDR2 SAAAGT. V shed 2 bases and J 4 bases; nucleotides not matched to a gene: 9. There are 16 residues in the CDR3. CDR3 in DNA: TGTGCCAGCAGTTACCGAAAGCGGGAGCAACGAGAGACCCAGTACTTC. This gives the protein CASSYRKREQRETQYF.

The chain carries TRBV4-2 and TRBJ1-2; D remains unclear. This CDR3 is built from 13 residues. CDR1 and CDR2 (germline): LGHNA, YNFKEQ. The ends were cut back, 1 base at V and 4 bases at J, with 7 bases in the middle. This CDR3 reads CASSQGPSYGYTF. CDR3 sequence (DNA): TGTGCCAGCAGCCAAGGCCCCTCCTATGGCTACACCTTC.

This clone was observed a few times. The chain carries TRBV6-1 and TRBJ1-1; tentative D call: TRBD1 (6 bases). V was shortened by 4 bases and J by 5 bases, with 11 bases between the two germline ends. The CDR3 spans 13 residues. Germline V gene lookup returns CDR1 MNHNS and CDR2 SASEGT. The CDR3 loop is CASSAYRDTEAFF. CDR3 nucleotide sequence: TGTGCCAGCAGTGCGTACAGGGATACTGAAGCTTTCTTT.

The sample holds a few counts of this clone. J is TRBJ2-3 and V is TRBV11-2; no definite D call. The V and J ends lost 4 bases and 3 bases respectively, with 8 bases between them. The CDR3 consists of 13 residues. The germline CDR1 and CDR2 sequences are SGHAT and FQNNGV. CDR3 DNA: TGTGCCAGCAGCTCCGCTGGTACAGATACGCAGTATTTT. Translated, it gives CASSSAGTDTQYF.

This clone has just a few counts. The rearrangement uses TRBV27 and TRBJ2-3; no clear D gene. Deletions cut 3 bases from V and 4 bases from J, with 2 bases between. The germline CDR1 and CDR2 sequences are MNHEY and SMNVEV (reference sequence). The CDR3 extends over 11 amino acids. CDR3: CASSFSDTQYF. The CDR3 bases are TGTGCCAGCAGTTTCTCAGATACGCAGTATTTT.

In its sample, this clone was seen a few times. The same CDR3 also results from other DNA sequences found in this sample. The CDR3 is CASSQGTTDTQYF. The CDR3 nucleotides are TGTGCCAGCAGCCAAGGGACAACAGATACGCAGTATTTT. The rearrangement uses TRBV14 and TRBJ2-3, with a weak D call TRBD1 (5 bases). Per the germline V gene, CDR1 is SGHDN and CDR2 is FVKESK. The CDR3 has 13 residues. V was trimmed by 1 base and J by 3 bases, leaving 5 bases between them.

V is TRBV7-9 and J is TRBJ1-5; a weak D match, TRBD1 (5 bases). V was clipped by 6 bases and J by 0 bases, with 12 bases between them. CDR1 SEHNR and CDR2 FQNEAQ come from the germline V gene (reference sequence). The CDR3 runs 15 residues. The CDR3 sequence: CASSLGGVSNQPQHF. The CDR3 coding sequence is TGTGCCAGCAGTTTGGGAGGGGTTAGCAATCAGCCCCAGCATTTT.

The genes are TRBV7-9 and TRBJ2-5, with 10 bases that match TRBD2. V shed 3 bases and J 1 base; nucleotides not matched to a gene: 8. Per germline, CDR1 SEHNR and CDR2 FQNEAQ (reference sequence). The CDR3 totals 17 residues. CDR3 protein: CASSFGRTSGIQETQYF. The CDR3 DNA reads as TGTGCCAGCAGCTTCGGAAGGACTAGCGGCATCCAAGAGACCCAGTACTTC.

The chain couples TRBV6-5 to TRBJ2-5; 7 nucleotides align to TRBD1. Losses at the gene ends were 5 bases for V and 3 bases for J; bases not matched to a gene: 6. CDR1 is MNHEY, CDR2 SVGAGI, per germline. The CDR3 runs to 14 residues. The DNA for the CDR3 is TGTGCCAGCAGTCCGGGACAGCTAAAAGAGACCCAGTACTTC. Residues: CASSPGQLKETQYF.

The chain has TRBV4-3 and TRBJ2-2; TRBD1 agrees at 9 bases. Germline CDR1 reads LGHNA; CDR2 reads YSLEER. This CDR3 has 15 residues. Losses at the gene ends were 5 bases for V and 4 bases for J; bases not matched to a gene: 5. The DNA for the CDR3 is TGCGCCAGCAGCAAGCGGGACAGGGTCACCGGGGAGCTGTTTTTT. It specifies CASSKRDRVTGELFF.

This chain links TRBV2 with TRBJ1-4, with D uncertain. In germline, CDR1 is SNHLY, CDR2 FYNNEI. Trimming pared 4 bases from V and 13 bases from J, leaving 10 bases between. CDR3 size: 11 residues. CDR3 coding DNA: TGTGCCAGCAGTGTGGGAGTAGCACTGTTTTTT. This encodes CASSVGVALFF.

This clone was detected a few times. The rearrangement joins TRBV29-1 to TRBJ2-7; a weak D match, TRBD1 (6 bases). Per the germline V gene, CDR1 is SQVTM and CDR2 is ANQGSEA. The ends were cut back, 8 bases at V and 2 bases at J, with 13 bases in the middle. CDR3 length: 12 amino acids. CDR3 nucleotide sequence: TGCAGCACTCGGGACACTGCCTACGAGCAGTACTTC. It specifies CSTRDTAYEQYF.

This clone appeared a few times. This rearrangement joins TRBV7-2 to TRBJ2-1; D possibly matches TRBD1 or TRBD2 (5 bases each). The V gene lost 2 bases and the J gene lost 0 bases, with 14 bases spanning the gap. This CDR3 spans 17 amino acids. Germline V gene lookup returns CDR1 SGHTA and CDR2 FQGNSA. The CDR3 reads CASSLRGSESSYNEQFF. The CDR3 DNA is TGTGCCAGCAGCTTAAGGGGTAGCGAAAGCTCCTACAATGAGCAGTTCTTC.

This sequence joins TRBV7-2 and TRBJ2-4; either TRBD1 or TRBD2 may supply D (5 bases each). This CDR3 is built from 16 residues. Trimming pared 5 bases from V and 3 bases from J, leaving 17 bases between. The germline gives CDR1 SGHTA, CDR2 FQGNSA. CDR3 residues: CASSPDRGVGKNIQYF. The CDR3, as DNA: TGTGCCAGCAGCCCAGACCGGGGCGTAGGCAAAAACATTCAGTACTTC.

In its sample, this clone was seen a few times. The rearrangement joins TRBV10-3 to TRBJ1-1; unclear D gene. Germline assignment: CDR1 ENHRY and CDR2 SYGVKD. V shed 0 bases and J shed 4 bases, with 9 bases lying between them. CDR3 size: 14 residues. The CDR3 spells CAISESAAGTEAFF. The CDR3 DNA follows: TGTGCCATCAGTGAGTCGGCAGCGGGCACTGAAGCTTTCTTT.

There are a few counts of this clone. The chain couples TRBV18 to TRBJ2-7, with a possible D match to TRBD2 (6 bases). V was cut by 2 bases and J by 1 base, with 12 bases left in between. The CDR3 has 15 residues. Germline V gene data show CDR1 as KGHSH and CDR2 as LQKENI. CDR3 sequence: CASSPAGGSSYEQYF. The CDR3 nucleotides read TGTGCCAGCTCACCAGCCGGAGGGTCTTCCTACGAGCAGTACTTC.

This clone was found a few times. This rearrangement joins TRBV29-1 to TRBJ1-1, with unresolved D. The CDR3 runs to 12 residues. CDR1 is SQVTM, CDR2 ANQGSEA, per germline. As DNA, the CDR3 is TGCAGGATACAAGTCTCGAACACTGAAGCTTTCTTT. Its protein is CRIQVSNTEAFF.